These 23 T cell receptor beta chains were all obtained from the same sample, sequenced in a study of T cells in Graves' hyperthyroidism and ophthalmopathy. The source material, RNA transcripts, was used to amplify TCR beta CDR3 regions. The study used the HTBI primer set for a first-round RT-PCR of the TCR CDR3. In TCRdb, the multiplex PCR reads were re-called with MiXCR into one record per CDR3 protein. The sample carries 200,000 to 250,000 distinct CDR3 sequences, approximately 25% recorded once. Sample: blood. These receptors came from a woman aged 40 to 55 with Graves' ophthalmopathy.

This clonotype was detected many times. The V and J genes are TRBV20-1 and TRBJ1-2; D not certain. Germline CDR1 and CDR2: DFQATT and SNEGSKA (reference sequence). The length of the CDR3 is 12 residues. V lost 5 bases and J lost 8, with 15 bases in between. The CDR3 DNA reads TGCAGTGCTCCGGACGGGTTCTCAGGCTACACCTTC. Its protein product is CSAPDGFSGYTF.

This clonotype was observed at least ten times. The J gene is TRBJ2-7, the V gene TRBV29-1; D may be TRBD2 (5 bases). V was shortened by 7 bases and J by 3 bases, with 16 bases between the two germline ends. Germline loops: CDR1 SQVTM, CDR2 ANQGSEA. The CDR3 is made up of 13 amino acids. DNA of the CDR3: TGCAGCGCTAGGACTGCCAGCTTCTACGAGCAGTACTTC. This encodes CSARTASFYEQYF.

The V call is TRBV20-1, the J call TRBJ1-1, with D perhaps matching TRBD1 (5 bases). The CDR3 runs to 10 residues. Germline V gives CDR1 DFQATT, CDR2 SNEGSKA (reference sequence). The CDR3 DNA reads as TGCAGGGGGGTGGGCACTGAAGCTTTCTTT. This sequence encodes CRGVGTEAFF.

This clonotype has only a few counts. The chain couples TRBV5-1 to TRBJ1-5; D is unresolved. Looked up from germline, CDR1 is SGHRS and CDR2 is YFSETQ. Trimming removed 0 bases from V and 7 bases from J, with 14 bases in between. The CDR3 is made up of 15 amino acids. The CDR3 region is CASSLAGGPEQPQHF. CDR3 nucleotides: TGCGCCAGCAGCTTGGCTGGCGGGCCGGAACAGCCCCAGCATTTT.

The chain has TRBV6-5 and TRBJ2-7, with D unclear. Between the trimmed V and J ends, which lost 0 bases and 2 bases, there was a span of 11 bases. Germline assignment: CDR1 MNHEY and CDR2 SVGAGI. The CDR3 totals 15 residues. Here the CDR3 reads CASSYSEHLPYEQYF. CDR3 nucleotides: TGTGCCAGCAGTTACTCGGAACACCTACCCTACGAGCAGTACTTC.

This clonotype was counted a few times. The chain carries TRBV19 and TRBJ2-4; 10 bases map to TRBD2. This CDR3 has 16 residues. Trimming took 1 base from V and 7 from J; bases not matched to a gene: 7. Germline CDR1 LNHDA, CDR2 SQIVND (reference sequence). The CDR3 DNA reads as TGTGCCAGTAGTATAGTGTCTAGCGGGAGATGGAACATTCAGTACTTC. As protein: CASSIVSSGRWNIQYF.

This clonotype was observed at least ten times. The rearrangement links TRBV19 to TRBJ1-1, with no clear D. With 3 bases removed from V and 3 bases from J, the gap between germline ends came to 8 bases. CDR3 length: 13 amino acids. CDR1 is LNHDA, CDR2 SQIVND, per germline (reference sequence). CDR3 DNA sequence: TGTGCCAGTAGTATTGGGTACTACACTGAAGCTTTCTTT. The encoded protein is CASSIGYYTEAFF.

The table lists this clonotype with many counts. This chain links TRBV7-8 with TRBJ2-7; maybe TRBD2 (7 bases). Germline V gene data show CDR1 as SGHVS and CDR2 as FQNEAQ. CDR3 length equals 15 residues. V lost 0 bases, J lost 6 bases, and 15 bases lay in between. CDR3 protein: CASSLARGGHFEQYF. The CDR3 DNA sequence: TGTGCCAGCAGCTTAGCGAGGGGGGGTCATTTCGAGCAGTACTTC.

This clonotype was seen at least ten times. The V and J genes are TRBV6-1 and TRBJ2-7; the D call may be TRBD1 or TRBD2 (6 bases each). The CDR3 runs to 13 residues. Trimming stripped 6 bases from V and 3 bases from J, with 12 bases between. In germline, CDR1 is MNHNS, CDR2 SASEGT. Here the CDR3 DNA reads TGTGCCAGCAGGCAACAGGGAGGCTACGAGCAGTACTTC. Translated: CASRQQGGYEQYF.

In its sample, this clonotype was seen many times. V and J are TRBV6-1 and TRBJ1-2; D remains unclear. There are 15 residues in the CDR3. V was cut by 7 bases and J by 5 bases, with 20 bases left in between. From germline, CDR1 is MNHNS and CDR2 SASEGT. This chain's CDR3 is CASIEDPGSFYGYTF. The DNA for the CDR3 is TGTGCCAGCATCGAAGACCCGGGCTCTTTTTATGGCTACACCTTC.

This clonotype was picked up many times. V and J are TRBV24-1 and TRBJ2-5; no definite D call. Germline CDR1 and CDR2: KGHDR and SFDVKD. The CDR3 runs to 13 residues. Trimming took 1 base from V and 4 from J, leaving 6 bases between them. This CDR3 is CATSDFVRETQYF. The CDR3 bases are TGTGCCACCAGTGATTTCGTCCGAGAGACCCAGTACTTC.

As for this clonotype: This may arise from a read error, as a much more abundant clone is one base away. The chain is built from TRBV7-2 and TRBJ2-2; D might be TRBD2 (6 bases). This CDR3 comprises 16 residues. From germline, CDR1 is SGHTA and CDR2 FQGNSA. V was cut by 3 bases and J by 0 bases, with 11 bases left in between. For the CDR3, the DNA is TGTGCCAGCAGCTTCAGCACGGGGGCGAACACCGGGGAGCTGTTTTTT. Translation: CASSFSTGANTGELFF.

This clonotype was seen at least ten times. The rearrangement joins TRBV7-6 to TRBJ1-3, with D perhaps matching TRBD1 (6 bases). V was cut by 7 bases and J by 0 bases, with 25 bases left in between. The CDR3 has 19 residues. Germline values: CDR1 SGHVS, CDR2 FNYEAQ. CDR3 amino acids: CASTPSATGNLYSGNTIYF. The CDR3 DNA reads TGTGCCAGCACCCCCAGTGCTACAGGGAACCTCTACTCTGGAAACACCATATATTTT. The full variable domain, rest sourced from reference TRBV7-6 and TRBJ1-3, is GAGVSQSPRYKVTKRGQDVALRCDPISGHVSLYWYRQALGQGPEFLTYFNYEAQQDKSGLPNDRFSAERPEGSISTLTIQRTEQRDSAMYRCASTPSATGNLYSGNTIYFGEGSWLTVV.

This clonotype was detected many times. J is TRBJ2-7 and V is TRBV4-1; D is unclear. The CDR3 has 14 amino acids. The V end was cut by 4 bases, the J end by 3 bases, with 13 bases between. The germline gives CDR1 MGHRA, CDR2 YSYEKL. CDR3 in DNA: TGCGCCAGCAGCCCCTCCCCAGTAAACTACGAGCAGTACTTC. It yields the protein CASSPSPVNYEQYF.

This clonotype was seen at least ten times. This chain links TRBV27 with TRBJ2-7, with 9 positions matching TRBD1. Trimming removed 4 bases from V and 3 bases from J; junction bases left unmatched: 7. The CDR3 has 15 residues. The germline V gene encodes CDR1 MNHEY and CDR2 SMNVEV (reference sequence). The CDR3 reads CASSSPGQGDYEQYF. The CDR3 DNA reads TGTGCCAGCAGTTCCCCGGGACAGGGTGACTACGAGCAGTACTTC.

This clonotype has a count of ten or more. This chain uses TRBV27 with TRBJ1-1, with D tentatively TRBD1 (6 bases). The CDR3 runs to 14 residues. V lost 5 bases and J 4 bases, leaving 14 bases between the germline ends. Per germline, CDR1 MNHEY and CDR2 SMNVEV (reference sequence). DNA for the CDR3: TGTGCCAGCAGTCCAGGGGCCAGAAGCACTGAAGCTTTCTTT. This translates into CASSPGARSTEAFF.

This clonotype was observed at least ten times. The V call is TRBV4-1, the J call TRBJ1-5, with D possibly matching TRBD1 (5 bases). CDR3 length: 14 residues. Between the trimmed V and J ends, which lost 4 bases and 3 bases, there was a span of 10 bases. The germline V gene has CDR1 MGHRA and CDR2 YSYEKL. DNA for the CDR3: TGCGCCAGCAGCCGTCGGGGCGTCAATCAGCCCCAGCATTTT. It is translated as CASSRRGVNQPQHF.

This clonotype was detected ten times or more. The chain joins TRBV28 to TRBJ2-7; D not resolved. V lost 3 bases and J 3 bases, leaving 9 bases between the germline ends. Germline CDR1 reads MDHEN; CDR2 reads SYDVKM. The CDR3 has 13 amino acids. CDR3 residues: CASSFNSNYEQYF. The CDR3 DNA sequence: TGTGCCAGCAGTTTCAACAGCAACTACGAGCAGTACTTC.

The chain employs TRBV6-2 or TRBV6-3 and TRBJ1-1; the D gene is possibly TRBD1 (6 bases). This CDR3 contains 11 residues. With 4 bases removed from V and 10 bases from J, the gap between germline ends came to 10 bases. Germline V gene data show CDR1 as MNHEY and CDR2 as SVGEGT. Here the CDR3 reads CASSSDRIAFF. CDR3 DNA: TGTGCCAGCAGTTCTGACAGGATAGCTTTCTTT.

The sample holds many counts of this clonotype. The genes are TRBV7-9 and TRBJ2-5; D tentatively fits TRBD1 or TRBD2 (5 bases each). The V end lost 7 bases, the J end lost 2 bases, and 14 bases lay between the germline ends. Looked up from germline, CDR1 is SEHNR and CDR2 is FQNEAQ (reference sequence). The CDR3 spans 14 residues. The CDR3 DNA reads TGTGCCAGCATCAAGGGGACCGTTCAAGAGACCCAGTACTTC. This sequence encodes CASIKGTVQETQYF. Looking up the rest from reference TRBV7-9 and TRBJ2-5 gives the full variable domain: DTGVSQNPRHKITKRGQNVTFRCDPISEHNRLYWYRQTLGQGPEFLTYFQNEAQLEKSRLLSDRFSAERPKGSFSTLEIQRTEQGDSAMYLCASIKGTVQETQYFGPGTRLLVL.

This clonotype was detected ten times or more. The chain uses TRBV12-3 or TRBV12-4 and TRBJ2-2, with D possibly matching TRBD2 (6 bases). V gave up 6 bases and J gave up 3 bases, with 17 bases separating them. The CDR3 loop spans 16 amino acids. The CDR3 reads CASSFIGGGDTGELFF. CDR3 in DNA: TGTGCCAGCAGCTTCATCGGAGGCGGGGACACCGGGGAGCTGTTTTTT.

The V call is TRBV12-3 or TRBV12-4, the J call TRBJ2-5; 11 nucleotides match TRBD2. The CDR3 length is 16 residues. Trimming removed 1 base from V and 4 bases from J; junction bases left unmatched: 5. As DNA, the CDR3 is TGTGCCAGCAGTTTAGTTAGCGGGAGGGCCGGAGAGACCCAGTACTTC. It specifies CASSLVSGRAGETQYF.

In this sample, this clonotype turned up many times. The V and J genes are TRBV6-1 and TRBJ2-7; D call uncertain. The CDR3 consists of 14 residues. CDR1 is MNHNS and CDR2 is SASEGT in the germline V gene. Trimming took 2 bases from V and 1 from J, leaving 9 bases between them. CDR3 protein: CASSESGRSYEQYF. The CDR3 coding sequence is TGTGCCAGCAGTGAATCGGGTAGATCCTACGAGCAGTACTTC.